This TCR beta chain was captured by sequencing in a study of vaccination effects on CD4 cells after COVID-19. About this clone: Its matching antigen is unknown.

Some clones are missing from TCRdb's copy, which holds only in-frame ones; the method was immunoSEQ multiplex PCR. The sample records about 23,000 clones, 60% to 80% being singletons. Antigen-specific CD4+ T cells were first expanded with viral peptide pools by the ViraFEST assay and only then sequenced. Following a roughly 11-day culture, CD4+ T cells were purified. The study found no prior SARS-CoV-2 infection in the vaccine recipients, who tested negative for nucleocapsid antibodies. CDR1 SQVTM and CDR2 ANQGSEA come from the germline V gene. V lost 4 bases and J lost 5; bases outside the gene matches: 7. CDR3 length: 14 residues.

The chain employs TRBV29-1 and TRBJ2-3; 9 bases are a match to TRBD1. The origin of this receptor is a human donor who received a COVID-19 vaccine. The starting material was CD4+ T cells from PBMCs cultured with HCoV-NL63 spike peptides, obtained before COVID-19 vaccination. In nucleotides, the CDR3 is TGCAGCGTTGCCGGGACAGGGTCAGTAGATACGCAGTATTTT. This gives the protein CSVAGTGSVDTQYF.